The sequence of this TCR beta chain was determined in a study of shared clonotypes between healthy human individuals (dated by TCRdb to about 2020). Broadly, across the study: Two women and three men aged 18 to 49 years were included in the cohort. For each donor, CD4 naive and CD4 memory were each run on three plates, CD8 naive on two plates, and CD8 memory on one plate. To estimate repertoire size and how much clonotype sharing occurs between individuals, the study deeply sequenced the blood TCR repertoires of roughly 5 healthy adults. Different laboratories and diverse techniques were used to prepare libraries and sequence TCR repertoires, to increase sequencing depth and limit assay-specific biases. Each donor's leukapheresis produced roughly between about 0.9 and 9.5 billion PBMCs.

The donors were healthy, HIV-negative adults with no recently reported acute infections or vaccinations. Every donor was a Caucasian adult residing in Nashville, Tennessee, USA. CD4+ T cells were enriched by magnetic negative selection; naive cells were then positively selected on CD45RA, and the negative fraction formed the memory subset. Blood was collected by leukapheresis, and PBMCs were isolated by Ficoll-Histopaque density gradient centrifugation and then cryopreserved in liquid nitrogen vapor phase. Purity and quantity of every magnetically sorted T cell population were checked by analytical flow cytometry. From each sorted fraction, genomic DNA was isolated and quantified by UV absorbance on a Nanodrop 2000c. A remark on this clone: Its antigen is not yet known. No qualities accompany the bases; no much larger clone lies one base away.

Using the deep immunoSEQ assay, TCR CDR3 regions were amplified from genomic DNA by multiplex PCR. Extracted genomic DNA from each cell subset was spread evenly across all wells of several immunoSEQ 96-well plates, with each plate serving as a replicate. For sorted subsets, each replicate PCR was loaded with approximately 190 ng genomic DNA, equivalent to 30,000 or so T cell genomes. Purified libraries were measured with a Qubit 3.0 fluorometer, size-checked on a Bioanalyzer 2100, and measured again with the KAPA Library Quantification kit. Each immunoSEQ 96-well plate was sequenced on its own single-read 150-cycle Illumina NextSeq 550 flow cell. The original pipeline was this. The immunoSEQ output contained only junctional sequences without quality scores, so filtering could not match that applied to full-length reads. Sequences were annotated with PyIR, a Python wrapper for IgBLAST v1.9, and V/J genes and CDR3 were assigned using IMGT germline references. Any read was removed if the V/J assignment was weak (E-value above 1e-6), the CDR3 was missing, or the read contained stop codons, out-of-frame junctions, or ambiguous translated residues. V3J clonotypes were defined as sequences sharing an identical inferred V gene, J gene, and CDR3 amino acid sequence. Percentage overlap between repertoires was computed as shared unique clonotypes divided by the size of the smaller repertoire. RTK rarefaction, the Chao1 estimator, and Recon v2.1 estimates of unobserved clonotypes were used to assess repertoire richness. For all TCRbeta clonotypes obtained by the gDNA method from several donors, generation probabilities were computed with OLGA. Drawn from immuneACCESS, this table holds only the in-frame rearrangements with V and J called that TCRdb kept. Clones are partly lost; checked studies trace under half to an unresolved V gene and leave the rest unexplained. Clone size and V and J calls were adopted from that table, with D and trimming inferred from the DNA. In all, the sample holds about 2 million clones, and 95% of those were seen once. The ten largest clonotypes hold roughly 0.13% of the sample.

Study-wide conclusions, independent of this receptor: Rarefaction of sorted-subset datasets indicated incomplete sequencing despite the large sequencing depth. Estimated clonotype richness was generally larger for naive than for memory subsets. Sharing across a few donors was observed for around 5% of naive CD4, over 3% of naive CD8, over 2% of memory CD4, and less than 0.45% of memory CD8 clonotypes. The genetic and exposure-history diversity represented was limited by the small number of donors. Compared with non-shared clonotypes, the clonotypes found in all four sorted-subset donors had higher generation probabilities. Pairwise subsampling led to the expectation that sequencing depth would affect the degree of clonotype sharing among donors. Only blood was sampled, and tissue TCR repertoires likely differ from those in blood.

Via the germline V gene, CDR1 is MGHRA and CDR2 YSYEKL. CDR3 length: 16 amino acids, cysteine to phenylalanine. Of all the DNA, just the CDR3 is kept, 48 bases in frame from base 1. Unmatched junction bases come to 10, with V trimmed by 3 bases and J by 6 bases. The sequence came from a man between 18 and 35 years old in good health. This receptor chain uses TRBV4-1 and TRBJ2-2; 7 middle bases align to TRBD1. Sequenced: naive CD4+ T cells sorted from blood. The sample's cell subset or site, from its label and the paper: CD45RA+ positively selected. DNA sequence: TGCGCCAGCAGCCAGGGAAAGGGGGCAAAAGCCGGGGAGCTGTTTTTT. This codes for CASSQGKGAKAGELFF.